These T cell receptor beta chains were read from a single sample in a study of T-cell memory formation after mild COVID-19. One entry per CDR3 protein, called by TCRdb with MiXCR from the 5' RACE reads. The repertoire includes about 560,000 distinct CDR3 sequences, approximately 15% of them detected once, and roughly 8% sits in the top ten. The sequencing sample was made of PBMCs or a T cell subset sorted from them (not recorded which). The origin of the receptors is an adult woman who had mild COVID-19 (a few samples of this study predate the infection). Cell type and time point are not known. CDR3s include the opening cysteine and the closing phenylalanine or tryptophan. D genes are given only for firm matches. Clone size is given for some rows only: seen once, a few or many times, or a class if the clone is expanded.

j_call: TRBJ2-2
v_call: TRBV5-1
clone_size: few
cdr3_length: 17
d_call: .
cdr3_aa: CATTRKQDSLLTGELFF
cdr3_nt: TGCGCCACCACCCGGAAGCAAGACTCGCTACTCACCGGGGAGCTGTTTTTT

j_call: TRBJ2-7
v_call: TRBV4-1
clone_size: few
cdr3_length: 14
d_call: .
cdr3_aa: CASSQVVEVYEQYF
cdr3_nt: TGCGCCAGCAGCCAAGTGGTGGAGGTCTACGAGCAGTACTTC

j_call: TRBJ2-3
v_call: TRBV12-3/TRBV12-4
clone_size: few
cdr3_length: 15
d_call: .
cdr3_aa: CASSLKAVNTDTQYF
cdr3_nt: TGTGCCAGCAGTTTAAAAGCGGTAAACACAGATACGCAGTATTTT

j_call: TRBJ1-4
v_call: TRBV12-3/TRBV12-4
clone_size: .
cdr3_length: 14
d_call: .
cdr3_aa: CASSTGGTNEKLFF
cdr3_nt: TGTGCCAGCAGTACTGGAGGGACTAATGAAAAACTGTTTTTT

j_call: TRBJ2-7
v_call: TRBV5-1
clone_size: few
cdr3_length: 15
d_call: TRBD1
cdr3_aa: CASSPEQGVGYEQYF
cdr3_nt: TGCGCCAGCAGCCCGGAACAGGGGGTGGGCTACGAGCAGTACTTC

j_call: TRBJ2-7
v_call: TRBV29-1
clone_size: .
cdr3_length: 13
d_call: TRBD2
cdr3_aa: CSGFSGRDYEQYF
cdr3_nt: TGCAGCGGGTTTAGCGGGAGGGACTACGAGCAGTACTTC

j_call: TRBJ2-2
v_call: TRBV6-4
clone_size: few
cdr3_length: 13
d_call: .
cdr3_aa: CASSEFVTGELFF
cdr3_nt: TGTGCCAGCAGTGAGTTCGTCACCGGGGAGCTGTTTTTT

j_call: TRBJ1-6
v_call: TRBV7-9
clone_size: .
cdr3_length: 15
d_call: TRBD1
cdr3_aa: CASSFHRGVGSPLHF
cdr3_nt: TGTGCCAGCAGCTTCCACAGGGGAGTGGGTTCACCCCTCCACTTT

j_call: TRBJ2-7
v_call: TRBV7-9
clone_size: few
cdr3_length: 14
d_call: .
cdr3_aa: CASSSFIGSYEQYF
cdr3_nt: TGTGCCAGCAGCTCCTTTATAGGCTCCTACGAGCAGTACTTC

j_call: TRBJ2-7
v_call: TRBV15
clone_size: .
cdr3_length: 14
d_call: TRBD2
cdr3_aa: CATSRGWEGVEQYF
cdr3_nt: TGTGCCACCAGCAGAGGATGGGAGGGAGTCGAGCAGTACTTC

j_call: TRBJ2-1
v_call: TRBV11-2
clone_size: few
cdr3_length: 16
d_call: TRBD2
cdr3_aa: CASRELAGPGYNEQFF
cdr3_nt: TGTGCCAGCAGAGAGTTAGCGGGTCCAGGATACAATGAGCAGTTCTTC

j_call: TRBJ2-2
v_call: TRBV11-2
clone_size: few
cdr3_length: 16
d_call: TRBD2
cdr3_aa: CASSWVAGEGTGELFF
cdr3_nt: TGTGCCAGCAGCTGGGTAGCGGGAGAGGGTACCGGGGAGCTGTTTTTT

j_call: TRBJ1-5
v_call: TRBV12-3/TRBV12-4
clone_size: .
cdr3_length: 18
d_call: .
cdr3_aa: CASSLRGAGGYSNQPQHF
cdr3_nt: TGTGCCAGCAGTTTACGGGGGGCCGGGGGTTATAGCAATCAGCCCCAGCATTTT

j_call: TRBJ1-1
v_call: TRBV5-1
clone_size: many
cdr3_length: 14
d_call: .
cdr3_aa: CASSLAEPGTEAFF
cdr3_nt: TGCGCCAGCAGCTTGGCTGAGCCAGGGACTGAAGCTTTCTTT

j_call: TRBJ2-5
v_call: TRBV24-1
clone_size: .
cdr3_length: 17
d_call: TRBD1
cdr3_aa: CATSDSWDRGQGETQYF
cdr3_nt: TGTGCCACCAGTGATTCCTGGGACAGGGGGCAGGGGGAGACCCAGTACTTC

j_call: TRBJ2-2
v_call: TRBV12-3/TRBV12-4
clone_size: .
cdr3_length: 16
d_call: TRBD1
cdr3_aa: CASSFGGSGGTGELFF
cdr3_nt: TGTGCCAGCAGTTTTGGGGGCTCAGGGGGCACCGGGGAGCTGTTTTTT

j_call: TRBJ1-1
v_call: TRBV14
clone_size: .
cdr3_length: 13
d_call: .
cdr3_aa: CASSQELNTEAFF
cdr3_nt: TGTGCCAGCAGCCAAGAGTTGAACACTGAAGCTTTCTTT

j_call: TRBJ2-3
v_call: TRBV7-9
clone_size: many
cdr3_length: 15
d_call: TRBD2
cdr3_aa: CASSPGLAGADTQYF
cdr3_nt: TGTGCCAGCAGCCCGGGACTAGCGGGAGCAGATACGCAGTATTTT

j_call: TRBJ2-5
v_call: TRBV18
clone_size: many
cdr3_length: 12
d_call: .
cdr3_aa: CASSQYQETQYF
cdr3_nt: TGTGCCAGCTCACAGTACCAAGAGACCCAGTACTTC

j_call: TRBJ1-4
v_call: TRBV5-6
clone_size: few
cdr3_length: 12
d_call: .
cdr3_aa: CASRSSAEKLFF
cdr3_nt: TGTGCCAGCAGGTCGTCAGCTGAAAAACTGTTTTTT

j_call: TRBJ2-7
v_call: TRBV7-9
clone_size: few
cdr3_length: 14
d_call: TRBD1
cdr3_aa: CASSPDRDWGEQYF
cdr3_nt: TGTGCCAGCAGTCCGGACAGGGACTGGGGCGAGCAGTACTTC

j_call: TRBJ2-1
v_call: TRBV7-7
clone_size: few
cdr3_length: 14
d_call: .
cdr3_aa: CASSSEGPYNEQFF
cdr3_nt: TGTGCTAGCAGCTCAGAGGGACCCTACAATGAGCAGTTCTTC

j_call: TRBJ2-7
v_call: TRBV9
clone_size: few
cdr3_length: 15
d_call: TRBD1
cdr3_aa: CASSVGSGGPYEQYF
cdr3_nt: TGTGCCAGCAGCGTAGGGTCAGGGGGCCCCTACGAGCAGTACTTC

j_call: TRBJ2-5
v_call: TRBV30
clone_size: few
cdr3_length: 15
d_call: TRBD2
cdr3_aa: CAWGRTSGPQETQYF
cdr3_nt: TGTGCCTGGGGCCGGACTAGCGGTCCTCAAGAGACCCAGTACTTC

j_call: TRBJ1-5
v_call: TRBV18
clone_size: few
cdr3_length: 16
d_call: .
cdr3_aa: CASSPPGPFSNQPQHF
cdr3_nt: TGTGCCAGCTCACCACCGGGACCATTTAGCAATCAGCCCCAGCATTTT

j_call: TRBJ1-1
v_call: TRBV5-1
clone_size: few
cdr3_length: 16
d_call: .
cdr3_aa: CASSRKGGLGNTEAFF
cdr3_nt: TGCGCCAGCAGCCGCAAGGGGGGGCTGGGGAACACTGAAGCTTTCTTT

j_call: TRBJ2-5
v_call: TRBV7-3
clone_size: few
cdr3_length: 13
d_call: TRBD1
cdr3_aa: CASSRDRVETQYF
cdr3_nt: TGTGCCAGCAGCCGAGACAGGGTAGAGACCCAGTACTTC

j_call: TRBJ1-1
v_call: TRBV5-5
clone_size: few
cdr3_length: 16
d_call: .
cdr3_aa: CASSPWVFRPNTEAFF
cdr3_nt: TGTGCCAGCAGCCCATGGGTCTTCAGACCGAACACTGAAGCTTTCTTT

j_call: TRBJ2-7
v_call: TRBV14
clone_size: few
cdr3_length: 12
d_call: TRBD1
cdr3_aa: CASSRQGIMQYF
cdr3_nt: TGTGCCAGCAGCCGACAGGGAATAATGCAGTACTTC

j_call: TRBJ1-2
v_call: TRBV4-2
clone_size: .
cdr3_length: 13
d_call: .
cdr3_aa: CASSQAGENGYTF
cdr3_nt: TGTGCCAGCAGCCAAGCGGGGGAAAACGGCTACACCTTC

j_call: TRBJ2-3
v_call: TRBV6-2/TRBV6-3
clone_size: .
cdr3_length: 16
d_call: .
cdr3_aa: CASARGYTGPTDTQYF
cdr3_nt: TGTGCCAGCGCGCGGGGCTACACAGGGCCCACAGATACGCAGTATTTT

j_call: TRBJ1-1
v_call: TRBV5-6
clone_size: few
cdr3_length: 13
d_call: TRBD1
cdr3_aa: CASSLRTGVEAFF
cdr3_nt: TGTGCCAGCAGCTTGAGGACAGGGGTTGAAGCTTTCTTT

j_call: TRBJ2-3
v_call: TRBV5-1
clone_size: many
cdr3_length: 12
d_call: .
cdr3_aa: CASSLEGDTQYF
cdr3_nt: TGCGCCAGCAGCTTGGAAGGGGATACGCAGTATTTT

j_call: TRBJ1-4
v_call: TRBV13
clone_size: .
cdr3_length: 12
d_call: .
cdr3_aa: CASSLRRGELFF
cdr3_nt: TGTGCCAGCAGCTTAAGGAGGGGGGAACTGTTTTTT

j_call: TRBJ1-5
v_call: TRBV5-1
clone_size: many
cdr3_length: 14
d_call: .
cdr3_aa: CASSLDGGNQPQHF
cdr3_nt: TGCGCCAGCAGCTTGGATGGGGGGAATCAGCCCCAGCATTTT

j_call: TRBJ2-2
v_call: TRBV24-1
clone_size: .
cdr3_length: 17
d_call: .
cdr3_aa: CATSDLSAGWDTGELFF
cdr3_nt: TGTGCCACCAGTGATTTGTCGGCGGGATGGGACACCGGGGAGCTGTTTTTT

j_call: TRBJ1-2
v_call: TRBV30
clone_size: .
cdr3_length: 11
d_call: .
cdr3_aa: CAWSWGYGYTF
cdr3_nt: TGTGCCTGGAGTTGGGGCTATGGCTACACCTTC

j_call: TRBJ2-6
v_call: TRBV27
clone_size: few
cdr3_length: 18
d_call: .
cdr3_aa: CASSLWQGDYSGANVLTF
cdr3_nt: TGTGCCAGCAGTTTATGGCAGGGAGATTACTCTGGGGCCAACGTCCTGACTTTC

j_call: TRBJ2-1
v_call: TRBV6-5
clone_size: .
cdr3_length: 16
d_call: TRBD2
cdr3_aa: CASSYSTSGRVNEQFF
cdr3_nt: TGTGCCAGCAGTTACTCGACTAGCGGGAGGGTAAATGAGCAGTTCTTC

j_call: TRBJ2-7
v_call: TRBV2
clone_size: .
cdr3_length: 12
d_call: .
cdr3_aa: CASRAIQVGQYF
cdr3_nt: TGTGCCAGCAGAGCGATACAGGTCGGGCAGTACTTC

j_call: TRBJ2-7
v_call: TRBV3-1
clone_size: .
cdr3_length: 15
d_call: .
cdr3_aa: CASSPIWGGIGEQYF
cdr3_nt: TGTGCCAGCAGCCCCATTTGGGGGGGCATCGGGGAGCAGTACTTC

j_call: TRBJ2-3
v_call: TRBV3-1
clone_size: .
cdr3_length: 17
d_call: .
cdr3_aa: CASSQDLRWRDTDTQYF
cdr3_nt: TGTGCCAGCAGCCAAGATCTCCGGTGGCGGGACACAGATACGCAGTATTTT

j_call: TRBJ2-1
v_call: TRBV12-3/TRBV12-4
clone_size: few
cdr3_length: 15
d_call: TRBD2
cdr3_aa: CASISLAGGSNEQFF
cdr3_nt: TGTGCCAGCATCTCCCTAGCGGGAGGGTCCAATGAGCAGTTCTTC

j_call: TRBJ2-2
v_call: TRBV7-2
clone_size: .
cdr3_length: 16
d_call: TRBD1
cdr3_aa: CASSDTGGAYTGELFF
cdr3_nt: TGTGCCAGCAGCGATACAGGGGGCGCGTACACCGGGGAGCTGTTTTTT

j_call: TRBJ2-1
v_call: TRBV5-4
clone_size: few
cdr3_length: 17
d_call: TRBD2
cdr3_aa: CASSLGGLAATYNEQFF
cdr3_nt: TGTGCCAGCAGCTTGGGTGGACTAGCGGCTACCTACAATGAGCAGTTCTTC

j_call: TRBJ2-3
v_call: TRBV5-1
clone_size: few
cdr3_length: 16
d_call: .
cdr3_aa: CASSFDSGPRTDTQYF
cdr3_nt: TGCGCCAGCAGCTTCGATAGCGGCCCTCGCACAGATACGCAGTATTTT

j_call: TRBJ2-2
v_call: TRBV5-6
clone_size: .
cdr3_length: 14
d_call: .
cdr3_aa: CASSFLTYTGELFF
cdr3_nt: TGTGCCAGCAGCTTTTTAACCTACACCGGGGAGCTGTTTTTT

j_call: TRBJ2-2
v_call: TRBV11-3
clone_size: .
cdr3_length: 15
d_call: .
cdr3_aa: CASSFRVANTGELFF
cdr3_nt: TGTGCCAGCAGCTTTCGGGTCGCGAACACCGGGGAGCTGTTTTTT

j_call: TRBJ2-5
v_call: TRBV5-6
clone_size: few
cdr3_length: 16
d_call: .
cdr3_aa: CASSRLQGRGEETQYF
cdr3_nt: TGTGCCAGCAGCCGATTACAGGGTAGAGGGGAAGAGACCCAGTACTTC

j_call: TRBJ2-7
v_call: TRBV5-5
clone_size: few
cdr3_length: 15
d_call: TRBD2
cdr3_aa: CASSFIETSGYEQYF
cdr3_nt: TGTGCCAGCAGCTTCATCGAGACTAGCGGCTACGAGCAGTACTTC

j_call: TRBJ2-3
v_call: TRBV6-2/TRBV6-3
clone_size: few
cdr3_length: 13
d_call: TRBD2
cdr3_aa: CAGRLAGTDTQYF
cdr3_nt: TGTGCCGGAAGACTAGCGGGGACAGATACGCAGTATTTT

j_call: TRBJ2-7
v_call: TRBV20-1
clone_size: few
cdr3_length: 12
d_call: .
cdr3_aa: CSARAPGPGQYF
cdr3_nt: TGCAGTGCTAGAGCACCGGGCCCCGGGCAGTACTTC

j_call: TRBJ1-3
v_call: TRBV5-1
clone_size: .
cdr3_length: 16
d_call: .
cdr3_aa: CASSPALQTRGNTIYF
cdr3_nt: TGCGCCAGCAGCCCGGCCCTACAAACCCGTGGAAACACCATATATTTT

j_call: TRBJ2-1
v_call: TRBV11-3
clone_size: .
cdr3_length: 17
d_call: TRBD2
cdr3_aa: CASSYPGGEGQGNEQFF
cdr3_nt: TGTGCCAGCAGCTACCCCGGGGGGGAGGGCCAGGGCAATGAGCAGTTCTTC

j_call: TRBJ2-7
v_call: TRBV7-9
clone_size: many
cdr3_length: 14
d_call: .
cdr3_aa: CASSQIDRLYEQYF
cdr3_nt: TGTGCCAGCAGCCAAATTGACAGGCTATACGAGCAGTACTTC

j_call: TRBJ1-6
v_call: TRBV7-2
clone_size: few
cdr3_length: 16
d_call: TRBD1
cdr3_aa: CASSTGQGVGNSPLHF
cdr3_nt: TGTGCCAGCAGCACGGGACAGGGGGTTGGTAATTCACCCCTCCACTTT

j_call: TRBJ2-1
v_call: TRBV6-5
clone_size: many
cdr3_length: 16
d_call: TRBD2
cdr3_aa: CASSRSGSVSYNEQFF
cdr3_nt: TGTGCCAGCAGCCGTAGCGGGAGCGTATCCTACAATGAGCAGTTCTTC

j_call: TRBJ2-7
v_call: TRBV29-1
clone_size: few
cdr3_length: 12
d_call: .
cdr3_aa: CSVLLASYEQYF
cdr3_nt: TGCAGCGTTCTACTTGCGTCCTACGAGCAGTACTTC

j_call: TRBJ1-4
v_call: TRBV5-1
clone_size: .
cdr3_length: 15
d_call: .
cdr3_aa: CAISLDGTRGEKLFF
cdr3_nt: TGCGCCATCAGCTTGGACGGTACCCGAGGTGAAAAACTGTTTTTT

j_call: TRBJ1-1
v_call: TRBV5-1
clone_size: few
cdr3_length: 15
d_call: .
cdr3_aa: CASSLGTDANTEAFF
cdr3_nt: TGCGCCAGCAGCCTAGGGACGGACGCTAACACTGAAGCTTTCTTT